This TCR beta chain was captured in a study of shared clonotypes between healthy human individuals. Study observations and caveats: Memory subsets had estimated richness that was generally smaller than that of naive subsets.

Germline values: CDR1 SEHNR, CDR2 FQNEAQ (reference sequence). Trimming pared 5 bases from V and 4 bases from J, leaving 8 bases between. CDR3 length: 13 amino acids. The protocol was immunoSEQ multiplex PCR, while the TCRdb copy is restricted to in-frame clones and leaves out a portion. Of about 110,000 clones listed, about 67% were seen once; the top ten hold under 30%. Worth noting for this clone: The antigen remains undetermined.

The TCR was taken from a woman between 25 and 40 years old in good health. The material sequenced was memory CD8+ T cells sorted from blood. Subset indicated: CD45RO+ cells pooled with CCR7-negative TemRA cells. The rearrangement joins TRBV7-9 to TRBJ1-4; D gene uncertain. In DNA, the CDR3 is TGTGCCAGCAGCCCGTTAGTTAATGAAAAACTGTTTTTT. It encodes CASSPLVNEKLFF.